Shown below are 28 T cell receptor delta chains from a single sample sequenced in a study of gamma-delta T cells after stem cell transplantation. TCRdb reanalysed the RT-PCR reads via CATT. Among about 10,000 delta-chain clones listed, about two fifths were seen once. The sequencing sample was made of gamma-delta T cells. The receptors shown here come from a human donor. It is not recorded whose cells these are; they may come from a transplant donor.

The V and J genes are TRDV1 and TRDJ1; TRDD2 might be the D (6 bases). The CDR3 length is 15 residues. Germline V gene data show CDR1 as TSWWSYY and CDR2 as QGS. V gave up 0 bases and J gave up 7 bases, with 15 bases separating them. The CDR3 is CALGELTFRVFKLIF. CDR3 coding DNA: TGTGCTCTTGGGGAACTAACCTTCCGCGTTTTTAAACTCATCTTT.

V gene TRDV1 combines with J gene TRDJ1; TRDD3 aligns across 7 bases. Germline V lookup: CDR1 TSWWSYY, CDR2 QGS. V gave up 4 bases and J gave up 0 bases; unmatched junction bases: 14. The CDR3 totals 18 residues. The CDR3 DNA follows: TGTGCTCTTGGGGGCGTACGGTCAGGGGGATTCGACACCGATAAACTCATCTTT. Residues: CALGGVRSGGFDTDKLIF.

This rearrangement joins TRDV3 to TRDJ1, with 12 nucleotides matching TRDD3. Germline trimming cut 4 bases from V and 1 base from J; bases unmatched to any gene: 19. The CDR3 loop spans 19 amino acids. In germline, CDR1 is TVYSNPD, CDR2 GDNSRS (reference sequence). CDR3 DNA sequence: TGTGCCTCATCCGACACCAGTCCTACTGGGGGATACCGCACCGATAAACTCATCTTT. Encoded protein: CASSDTSPTGGYRTDKLIF.

This clone was counted a few times. The J gene is TRDJ1, the V gene TRDV3; maybe TRDD3 (6 bases). Trimming pared 2 bases from V and 0 bases from J, leaving 19 bases between. The CDR3 runs to 16 residues. CDR1 and CDR2 from the germline V gene are TVYSNPD and GDNSRS (reference sequence). The CDR3 reads CAFVVGWGVYTDKLIF. The CDR3 bases are TGTGCCTTTGTTGTGGGCTGGGGAGTCTACACCGATAAACTCATCTTT.

By share of the sample, this clone is medium-sized (0.01 to 0.1%). This CDR3 reads CACDTGLYPSGDKLIF. The CDR3 nucleotides read TGTGCCTGTGACACCGGACTCTACCCCAGTGGGGATAAACTCATCTTT. The rearrangement links TRDV2 to TRDJ1, with D hard to call. Per the germline V gene, CDR1 is GEAIGNYY and CDR2 is EKD. The CDR3 has 16 amino acids. Trimming cost V 0 bases and J 5 bases, with 18 bases left between them.

This clone was counted between two and nine times. V gene TRDV1 combines with J gene TRDJ1, with 10 bases identical to TRDD3. CDR1 is TSWWSYY, CDR2 QGS, per germline. The V and J ends lost 2 bases and 3 bases, in that order; junction bases with no gene match: 9. The CDR3 sequence is 17 residues long. The CDR3 spells CALGEVERGIRADKLIF. CDR3 DNA: TGTGCTCTTGGGGAAGTTGAGAGGGGGATACGGGCCGATAAACTCATCTTT.

The chain couples TRDV1 to TRDJ1, with unresolved D. The CDR3 runs to 18 residues. The germline CDR1 and CDR2 sequences are TSWWSYY and QGS. V was shortened by 5 bases and J by 3 bases, with 25 bases between the two germline ends. In DNA, the CDR3 is TGTGCTCTTGGGAAGGGAGTCCCCACGAGGCCCGGCGCCGATAAACTCATCTTT. It yields the protein CALGKGVPTRPGADKLIF.

Concerning this clone itself: This likely traces to a read error, being one base from a far larger clone. Other DNA sequences in this specimen translate into the identical CDR3. The chain employs TRDV2 and TRDJ3; TRDD3 matches at 11 bases. Unmatched junction bases numbered 2, after V lost 0 bases and J lost 2 bases. CDR3 size: 18 residues. The germline V gene has CDR1 GEAIGNYY and CDR2 EKD. This CDR3 is CACDTGLGDTWDTRQMFF. As DNA, the CDR3 is TGTGCCTGTGACACCGGACTGGGGGATACCTGGGACACCCGACAGATGTTTTTC.

The chain couples TRDV2 to TRDJ3; D is perhaps TRDD3 (6 bases). The V end lost 0 bases, the J end lost 0 bases, and 26 bases lay between the germline ends. CDR1 is GEAIGNYY, CDR2 EKD, per germline. This CDR3 is built from 23 residues. CDR3 residues: CACDTGPRAGDSHGSWDTRQMFF. CDR3 nucleotides: TGTGCCTGTGACACCGGACCAAGGGCTGGGGATTCCCACGGCTCCTGGGACACCCGACAGATGTTTTTC.

A note on this clone: It is unclear where the CDR3 begins or ends on the DNA, so no DNA is shown, and the CDR3 is as TCRdb lists it. The V gene is TRDV1, the J gene TRDJ1; the table assigns TRDD3, which was not confirmed against the DNA. Germline-derived CDR1 and CDR2 are TSWWSYY and QGS. 22 amino acids form the CDR3, both terminal residues included. CDR3 residues: CALGELGFPPLLWGSNTDKLIF.

This chain joins TRDV1 and TRDJ2, with 8 bases identical to TRDD3. The CDR3 extends over 16 amino acids. The ends lost 1 base at V and 3 bases at J; junction bases unmatched: 4. CDR1 TSWWSYY and CDR2 QGS come from the germline V gene. CDR3 DNA: TGTGCTCTTGGGGAACCTGGGGGACGACTGACAGCACAACTCTTCTTT. Translation: CALGEPGGRLTAQLFF.

Sample share makes this clone medium-sized. The CDR3 sequence is CACDTRWGILVGPLIF. Written as DNA, the CDR3 is TGTGCCTGTGACACCCGCTGGGGGATACTGGTCGGACCCCTGATCTTT. The chain carries TRDV2 and TRDJ4; 11 bases map to TRDD3. The CDR3 is 16 amino acids. Germline CDR1 is GEAIGNYY and CDR2 is EKD. The J segment lost 3 bases and the V segment lost 0 bases, leaving 8 bases of the junction unmatched.

This rearrangement joins TRDV1 to TRDJ1; the D gene is possibly TRDD3 (5 bases). Trimming stripped 7 bases from V and 0 bases from J, with 30 bases between. The CDR3 length is 20 residues. Germline CDR1 reads TSWWSYY; CDR2 reads QGS. The CDR3 protein is CALVLGLPPSVEPYTDKLIF. The CDR3 DNA reads TGTGCTCTTGTCCTGGGTCTACCGCCCTCGGTGGAACCGTACACCGATAAACTCATCTTT.

The chain employs TRDV1 and TRDJ1; 11 bases align to TRDD3. The trim removed 2 bases at V and 8 bases at J, leaving 22 bases unmatched. Germline V gives CDR1 TSWWSYY, CDR2 QGS. The CDR3 totals 20 residues. CDR3: CALGEITYLRSHWGIVKLIF. For the CDR3, the DNA is TGTGCTCTTGGGGAAATCACCTACCTACGATCTCACTGGGGGATAGTGAAACTCATCTTT.

This clone is a singleton in its sample. The chain is built from TRDV1 and TRDJ1; D may be TRDD3 (5 bases). Germline CDR1 is TSWWSYY and CDR2 is QGS. Trimming shortened V by 3 bases and J by 4 bases, and 30 bases separated the two germline ends. The CDR3 contains 20 residues. In nucleotides, the CDR3 is TGTGCTCTTGGGGACAATAAGAGGGGGGCCGCATCGTCTTGGAACGATAAACTCATCTTT. Amino acid sequence: CALGDNKRGAASSWNDKLIF.

The chain is built from TRDV3 and TRDJ1; maybe TRDD3 (5 bases). The CDR3 is 16 amino acids. CDR1 is TVYSNPD and CDR2 is GDNSRS in the germline V gene (reference sequence). Trimming took off 2 bases at V and 4 bases at J, with 23 bases between the two ends. Here the CDR3 DNA reads TGTGCCTTTGGAGGACTGGAGGGATTGAGTGGCGATAAACTCATCTTT. This gives the protein CAFGGLEGLSGDKLIF.

This chain connects TRDV1 to TRDJ1; 7 bases agree with TRDD3. V shed 3 bases and J 2 bases; nucleotides not matched to a gene: 27. Germline CDR1 TSWWSYY, CDR2 QGS. This CDR3 is built from 22 residues. Here the CDR3 reads CALGDKAFGGSVGWGPTDKLIF. The CDR3 nucleotides are TGTGCTCTTGGGGATAAGGCCTTCGGAGGTTCAGTGGGCTGGGGGCCGACCGATAAACTCATCTTT.

The gene calls are TRDV3 and TRDJ1; 11 positions match TRDD3. Trimming removed 2 bases from V and 3 bases from J; junction bases left unmatched: 5. In germline, CDR1 is TVYSNPD, CDR2 GDNSRS (reference sequence). The CDR3 sequence is 14 residues long. The CDR3 bases are TGTGCCTTTCTGGTGGGGGATACGGCCGATAAACTCATCTTT. The encoded protein is CAFLVGDTADKLIF.

A remark on this clone: The junction and the germline gene differ at one end; a read error may be behind it. The chain combines TRDV2 with TRDJ3; TRDD3 aligns across 7 bases. The CDR3 length is 21 residues. Germline V gene sequence: CDR1 GEAIGNYY, CDR2 EKD. This CDR3 is CACDLLLGTYSISCDTRQMFF. The CDR3 DNA reads TGTGCCTGTGACTTACTACTGGGGACGTACTCGATCTCCTGTGACACCCGACAGATGTTTTTC.

This clone was counted only a few times. The chain has TRDV2 and TRDJ1, with TRDD3 matching over 7 bases. V lost 9 bases, J lost 2 bases, and 20 bases stayed unmatched. This CDR3 has 17 residues. The germline CDR1 and CDR2 sequences are GEAIGNYY and EKD. This chain's CDR3 is CATYGATGDIETDKLIF. In nucleotides, the CDR3 is TGTGCCACTTATGGGGCTACAGGGGATATAGAGACCGATAAACTCATCTTT.

This rearrangement joins TRDV1 to TRDJ1; the match to TRDD3 covers 12 bases. Germline V gene lookup returns CDR1 TSWWSYY and CDR2 QGS. V was clipped by 0 bases and J by 5 bases; unmatched bases: 10. The CDR3 is 18 residues long. The CDR3 loop is CALGELFPNWGIPDKLIF. The DNA of the CDR3 is TGTGCTCTTGGGGAACTCTTTCCTAACTGGGGGATACCAGATAAACTCATCTTT.

This clone was detected a few times. The genes are TRDV2 and TRDJ3; D not certain. The CDR3 has 17 amino acids. Per germline, CDR1 GEAIGNYY and CDR2 EKD. V lost 0 bases and J lost 0, with 8 bases in between. CDR3 amino acids: CACDTAASSWDTRQMFF. As DNA, the CDR3 is TGTGCCTGTGACACCGCTGCGAGCTCCTGGGACACCCGACAGATGTTTTTC.

This clone is termed medium-sized. This chain joins TRDV2 and TRDJ3, with TRDD3 matching 9 bases. The ends lost 0 bases at V and 2 bases at J; junction bases unmatched: 19. Germline CDR1 is GEAIGNYY and CDR2 is EKD. The CDR3 contains 23 residues. The CDR3: CACDTRQFNGGYKVPWDTRQMFF. CDR3 DNA sequence: TGTGCCTGTGACACCCGTCAGTTTAATGGGGGATATAAAGTTCCCTGGGACACCCGACAGATGTTTTTC.

In its sample, this clone was seen a few times. The chain combines TRDV1 with TRDJ1; 9 bases are shared with TRDD3. Germline values: CDR1 TSWWSYY, CDR2 QGS. The J segment lost 10 bases and the V segment lost 4 bases, leaving 19 bases of the junction unmatched. The CDR3 covers 17 residues. The CDR3 protein is CALGVAFPVRLGDALIF. The CDR3 DNA is TGTGCTCTTGGGGTCGCGTTCCCCGTGAGGCTGGGGGATGCACTCATCTTT.

This clone was counted once. The V gene is TRDV1, the J gene TRDJ1, with 9 bases fitting TRDD3. Germline V gene lookup returns CDR1 TSWWSYY and CDR2 QGS. The V gene end was trimmed by 4 bases and the J gene end by 0 bases; junction bases not matched to a gene: 18. CDR3 length: 20 amino acids. CDR3 residues: CALGVPGTTWGMRNTDKLIF. In DNA form, the CDR3 reads TGTGCTCTTGGGGTCCCGGGTACTACCTGGGGGATGAGGAACACCGATAAACTCATCTTT.

The V call is TRDV1, the J call TRDJ1; 8 bases align to TRDD3. The J segment lost 0 bases and the V segment lost 2 bases, leaving 11 bases of the junction unmatched. Germline V gene lookup returns CDR1 TSWWSYY and CDR2 QGS. The CDR3 length is 18 residues. The DNA for the CDR3 is TGTGCTCTTGGGGAATCGACGTACTGGGGGCCGTACACCGATAAACTCATCTTT. As protein: CALGESTYWGPYTDKLIF.

This rearrangement joins TRDV1 to TRDJ1; D possibly corresponds to TRDD2 (7 bases). The V end lost 5 bases, the J end lost 0 bases, and 31 bases lay between the germline ends. The germline V gene has CDR1 TSWWSYY and CDR2 QGS. This CDR3 has 21 amino acids. For the CDR3, the DNA is TGTGCTCTTGGGTCCAAATTTTTCCTACCTTACTACTGGGTTTACACCGATAAACTCATCTTT. Amino acids: CALGSKFFLPYYWVYTDKLIF.

This clone was counted between two and nine times. The chain recombines TRDV1 with TRDJ1, with D unclear. CDR1 is TSWWSYY, CDR2 QGS, per germline. Between the trimmed V and J ends, which lost 0 bases and 2 bases, there was a span of 13 bases. This CDR3 comprises 16 residues. CDR3 protein: CALGELSNMLTDKLIF. In DNA form, the CDR3 reads TGTGCTCTTGGGGAACTCAGTAACATGCTGACCGATAAACTCATCTTT.